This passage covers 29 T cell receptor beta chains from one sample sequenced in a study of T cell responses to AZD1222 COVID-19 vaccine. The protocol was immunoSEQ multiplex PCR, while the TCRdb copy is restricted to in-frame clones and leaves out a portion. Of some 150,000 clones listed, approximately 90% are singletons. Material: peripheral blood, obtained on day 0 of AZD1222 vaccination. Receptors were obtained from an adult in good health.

The CDR3 spells CASKGLGYEQYF. CDR3 nucleotides: TGTGCCAGCAAAGGACTAGGTTACGAGCAGTACTTC. The chain recombines TRBV12-3 or TRBV12-4 with TRBJ2-7; 7 bases are a match to TRBD2. V trimming: 7 bases; J trimming: 4 bases; junction bases outside the gene matches: 4. The CDR3 sequence is 12 residues long.

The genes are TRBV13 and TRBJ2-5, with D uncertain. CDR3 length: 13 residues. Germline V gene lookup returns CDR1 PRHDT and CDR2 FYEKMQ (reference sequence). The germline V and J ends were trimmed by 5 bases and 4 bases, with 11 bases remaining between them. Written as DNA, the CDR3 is TGTGCCAGCAGCCCTGGACCTTCAGAGACCCAGTACTTC. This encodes CASSPGPSETQYF.

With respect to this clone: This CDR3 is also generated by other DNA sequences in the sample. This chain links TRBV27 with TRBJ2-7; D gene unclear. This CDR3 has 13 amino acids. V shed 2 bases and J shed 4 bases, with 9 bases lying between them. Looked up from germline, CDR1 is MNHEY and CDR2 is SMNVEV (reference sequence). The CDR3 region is CASSLAGGYEQYF. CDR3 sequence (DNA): TGTGCCAGCAGTTTAGCAGGTGGATACGAGCAGTACTTC.

CDR3 in amino acids: CASSEATELGSYNEQFF. CDR3 bases: TGTGCCAGCAGTGAAGCTACGGAACTGGGCTCCTACAATGAGCAGTTCTTC. This rearrangement joins TRBV6-1 to TRBJ2-1; D is undetermined. Germline V gene sequence: CDR1 MNHNS, CDR2 SASEGT. V lost 0 bases and J lost 0, with 12 bases in between. The CDR3 has 17 residues.

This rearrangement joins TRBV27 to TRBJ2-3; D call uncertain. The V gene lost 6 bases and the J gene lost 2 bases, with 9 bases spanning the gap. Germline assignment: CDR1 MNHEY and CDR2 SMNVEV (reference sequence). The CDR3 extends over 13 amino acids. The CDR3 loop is CASSLYHTDTQYF. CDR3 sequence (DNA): TGTGCCAGCAGCCTTTACCACACAGATACGCAGTATTTT.

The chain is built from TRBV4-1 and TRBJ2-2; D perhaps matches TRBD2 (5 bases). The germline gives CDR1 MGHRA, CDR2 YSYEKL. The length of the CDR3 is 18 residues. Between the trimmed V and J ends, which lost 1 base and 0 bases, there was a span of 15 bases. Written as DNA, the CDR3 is TGCGCCAGCAGCCAAGGTCCCGGAGGTTTTGCGAACACCGGGGAGCTGTTTTTT. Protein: CASSQGPGGFANTGELFF.

CDR3 loop: CASSSVAGGLLYEQYF. CDR3 bases: TGTGCCAGCAGTTCCGTAGCGGGAGGGCTTTTGTACGAGCAGTACTTC. The chain has TRBV6-6 and TRBJ2-7, with 11 bases lining up with TRBD2. The CDR3 length is 16 residues. CDR1 is MNHNY, CDR2 SVGAGI, per germline (reference sequence). The V segment lost 4 bases and the J segment 4 bases; nucleotides outside the gene matches: 9.

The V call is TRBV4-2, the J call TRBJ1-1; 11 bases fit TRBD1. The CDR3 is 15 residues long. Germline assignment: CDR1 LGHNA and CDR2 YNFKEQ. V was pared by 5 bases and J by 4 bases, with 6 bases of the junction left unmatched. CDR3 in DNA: TGTGCCAGCAGCTCGACCGGGACAGGGGGCACTGAAGCTTTCTTT. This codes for CASSSTGTGGTEAFF.

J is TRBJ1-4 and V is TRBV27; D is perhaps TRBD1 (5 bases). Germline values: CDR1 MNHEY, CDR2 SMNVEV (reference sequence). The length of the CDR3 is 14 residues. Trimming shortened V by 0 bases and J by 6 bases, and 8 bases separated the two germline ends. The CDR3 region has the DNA TGTGCCAGCAGTTTATCCGGGGCGCATGAAAAACTGTTTTTT. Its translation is CASSLSGAHEKLFF.

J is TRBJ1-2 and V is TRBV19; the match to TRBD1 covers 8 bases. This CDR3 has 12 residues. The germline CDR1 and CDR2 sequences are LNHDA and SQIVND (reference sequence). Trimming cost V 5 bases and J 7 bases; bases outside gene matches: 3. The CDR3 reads CASSLQGGGYTF. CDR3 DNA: TGTGCCAGTAGTCTACAGGGGGGTGGCTACACCTTC.

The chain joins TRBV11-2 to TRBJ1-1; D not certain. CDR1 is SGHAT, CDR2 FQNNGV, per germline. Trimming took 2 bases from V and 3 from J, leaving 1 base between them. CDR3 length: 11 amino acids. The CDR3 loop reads CASSLYTEAFF. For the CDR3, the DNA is TGTGCCAGCAGCTTATACACTGAAGCTTTCTTT.

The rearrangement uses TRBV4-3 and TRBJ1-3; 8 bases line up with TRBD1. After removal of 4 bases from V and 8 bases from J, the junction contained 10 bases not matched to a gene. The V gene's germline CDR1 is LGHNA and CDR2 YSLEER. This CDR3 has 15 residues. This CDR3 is CASSLRRDRMDTIYF. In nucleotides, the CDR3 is TGCGCCAGCAGCCTTCGTCGGGACAGGATGGACACCATATATTTT.

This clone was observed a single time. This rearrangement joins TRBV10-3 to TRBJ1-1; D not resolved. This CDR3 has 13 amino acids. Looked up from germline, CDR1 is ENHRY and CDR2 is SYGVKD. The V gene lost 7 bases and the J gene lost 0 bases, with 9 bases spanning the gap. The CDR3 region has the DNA TGTGCCATCAATAAGGGTTTGAACACTGAAGCTTTCTTT. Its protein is CAINKGLNTEAFF.

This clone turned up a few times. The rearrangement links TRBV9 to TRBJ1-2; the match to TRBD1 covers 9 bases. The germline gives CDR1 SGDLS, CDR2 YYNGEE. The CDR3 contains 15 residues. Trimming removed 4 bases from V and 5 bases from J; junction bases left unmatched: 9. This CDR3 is CASSHSGQGIYGYTF. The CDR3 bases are TGTGCCAGCAGCCACTCCGGACAGGGGATTTATGGCTACACCTTC.

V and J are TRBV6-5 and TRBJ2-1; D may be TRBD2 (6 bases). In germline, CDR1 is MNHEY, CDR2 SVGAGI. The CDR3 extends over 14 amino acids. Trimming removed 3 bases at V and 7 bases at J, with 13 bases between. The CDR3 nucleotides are TGTGCCAGCAGTTATCCCGGGACTCTTAATGAGCAGTTCTTC. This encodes CASSYPGTLNEQFF.

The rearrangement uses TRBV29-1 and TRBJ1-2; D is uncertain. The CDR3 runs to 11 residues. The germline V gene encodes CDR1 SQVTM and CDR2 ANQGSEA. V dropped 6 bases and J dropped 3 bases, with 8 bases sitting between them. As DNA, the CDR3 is TGCAGCGTGTCTGCTGACTATGGCTACACCTTC. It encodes CSVSADYGYTF.

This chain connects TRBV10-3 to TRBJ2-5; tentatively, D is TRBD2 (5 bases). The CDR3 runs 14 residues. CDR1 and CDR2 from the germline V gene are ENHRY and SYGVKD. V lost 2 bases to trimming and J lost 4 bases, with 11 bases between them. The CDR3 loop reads CAISEGLASETQYF. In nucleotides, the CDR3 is TGTGCCATCAGTGAGGGGTTAGCGTCAGAGACCCAGTACTTC.

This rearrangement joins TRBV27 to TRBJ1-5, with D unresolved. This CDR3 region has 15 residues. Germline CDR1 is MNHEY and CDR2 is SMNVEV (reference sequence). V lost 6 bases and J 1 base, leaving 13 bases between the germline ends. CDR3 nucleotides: TGTGCCAGCAGACCTGGAGGACTGAGCAATCAGCCCCAGCATTTT. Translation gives CASRPGGLSNQPQHF.

DNA for the CDR3: TGTGCCAGCAGCCGATTAACAGGGAACACTGAAGCTTTCTTT. Translated, it gives CASSRLTGNTEAFF. The J gene is TRBJ1-1, the V gene TRBV9; a weak D match, TRBD1 (5 bases). The germline V gene encodes CDR1 SGDLS and CDR2 YYNGEE. The CDR3 runs to 14 residues. The ends were cut back, 4 bases at V and 1 base at J, with 11 bases in the middle.

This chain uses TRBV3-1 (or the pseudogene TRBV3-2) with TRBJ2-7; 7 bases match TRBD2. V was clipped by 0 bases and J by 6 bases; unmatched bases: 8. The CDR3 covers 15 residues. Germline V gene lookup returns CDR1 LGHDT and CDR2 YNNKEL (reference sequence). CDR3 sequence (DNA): TGTGCCAGCAGCCAAGAATGGCGGGAGATATCCGAGCAGTACTTC. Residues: CASSQEWREISEQYF.

The CDR3 reads CASSGLGLGEKLFF. The CDR3 bases are TGTGCCAGCAGTGGACTCGGGCTGGGGGAAAAACTGTTTTTT. V gene TRBV2 combines with J gene TRBJ1-4; D uncertain. The CDR3 contains 14 residues. Germline CDR1 is SNHLY and CDR2 is FYNNEI. V was clipped by 4 bases and J by 8 bases, with 14 bases between them. Looking up the rest from reference TRBV2 and TRBJ1-4 gives the full variable domain: EPEVTQTPSHQVTQMGQEVILRCVPISNHLYFYWYRQILGQKVEFLVSFYNNEISEKSEIFDDQFSVERPDGSNFTLKIRSTKLEDSAMYFCASSGLGLGEKLFFGSGTQLSVL.

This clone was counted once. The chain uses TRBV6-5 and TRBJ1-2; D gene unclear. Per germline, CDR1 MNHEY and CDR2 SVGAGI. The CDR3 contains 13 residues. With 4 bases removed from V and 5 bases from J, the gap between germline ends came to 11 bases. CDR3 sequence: CASSLQQDYGYTF. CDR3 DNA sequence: TGTGCCAGCAGTTTACAACAAGATTATGGCTACACCTTC.

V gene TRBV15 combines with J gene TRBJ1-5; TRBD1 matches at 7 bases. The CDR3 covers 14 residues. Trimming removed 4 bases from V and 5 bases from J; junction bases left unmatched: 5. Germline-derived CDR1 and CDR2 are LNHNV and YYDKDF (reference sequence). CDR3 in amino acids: CATSKGTDYQPQHF. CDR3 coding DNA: TGTGCCACCAGCAAAGGGACAGACTATCAGCCCCAGCATTTT.

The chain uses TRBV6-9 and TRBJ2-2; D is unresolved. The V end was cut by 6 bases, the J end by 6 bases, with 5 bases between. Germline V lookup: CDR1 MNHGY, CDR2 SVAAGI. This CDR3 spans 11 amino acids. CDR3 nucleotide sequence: TGTGCCAGCAGGGTTTCCGGGGAGCTGTTTTTT. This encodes CASRVSGELFF.

The CDR3 region is CASSLWGGETQYF. CDR3 DNA sequence: TGTGCCAGCAGCCTATGGGGCGGGGAGACCCAGTACTTC. The chain joins TRBV3-1 (or the pseudogene TRBV3-2) to TRBJ2-5; D tentatively fits TRBD1 or TRBD2 (5 bases each). There are 13 residues in the CDR3. CDR1 and CDR2 from the germline V gene are LGHDT and YNNKEL (reference sequence). Trimming removed 4 bases from V and 5 bases from J, with 11 bases in between.

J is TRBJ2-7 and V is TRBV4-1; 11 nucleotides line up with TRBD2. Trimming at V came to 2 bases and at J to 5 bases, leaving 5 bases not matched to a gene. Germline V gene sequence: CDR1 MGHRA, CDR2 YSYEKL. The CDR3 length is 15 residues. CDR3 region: CASSQLAGGPDEQYF. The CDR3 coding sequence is TGCGCCAGCAGCCAATTAGCGGGAGGGCCAGACGAGCAGTACTTC.

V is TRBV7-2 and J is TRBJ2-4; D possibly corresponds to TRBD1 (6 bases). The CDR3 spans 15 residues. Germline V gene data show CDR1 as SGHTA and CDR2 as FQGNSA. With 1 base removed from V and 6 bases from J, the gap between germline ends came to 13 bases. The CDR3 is CASSLVPDRTNIQYF. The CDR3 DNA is TGTGCCAGCAGCTTAGTCCCCGACAGGACAAACATTCAGTACTTC.

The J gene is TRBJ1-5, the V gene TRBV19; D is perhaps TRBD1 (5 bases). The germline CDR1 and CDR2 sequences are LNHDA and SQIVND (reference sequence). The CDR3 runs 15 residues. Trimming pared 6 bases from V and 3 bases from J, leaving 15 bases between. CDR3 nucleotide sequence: TGTGCCAGTAGACCTCACAGGTTTTCCAATCAGCCCCAGCATTTT. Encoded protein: CASRPHRFSNQPQHF.

CDR3 in amino acids: CASSEVGKRNTEAFF. Here the CDR3 DNA reads TGTGCCAGCAGTGAGGTGGGGAAGAGGAACACTGAAGCTTTCTTT. The chain joins TRBV25-1 to TRBJ1-1; D remains ambiguous. The CDR3 is 15 residues long. Per germline, CDR1 MGHDK and CDR2 SYGVNS. V lost 3 bases, J lost 1 base, and 12 bases lay in between. The variable domain in full, completed from reference TRBV25-1 and TRBJ1-1, reads EADIYQTPRYLVIGTGKKITLECSQTMGHDKMYWYQQDPGMELHLIHYSYGVNSTEKGDLSSESTVSRIRTEHFPLTLESARPSHTSQYLCASSEVGKRNTEAFFGQGTRLTVV.